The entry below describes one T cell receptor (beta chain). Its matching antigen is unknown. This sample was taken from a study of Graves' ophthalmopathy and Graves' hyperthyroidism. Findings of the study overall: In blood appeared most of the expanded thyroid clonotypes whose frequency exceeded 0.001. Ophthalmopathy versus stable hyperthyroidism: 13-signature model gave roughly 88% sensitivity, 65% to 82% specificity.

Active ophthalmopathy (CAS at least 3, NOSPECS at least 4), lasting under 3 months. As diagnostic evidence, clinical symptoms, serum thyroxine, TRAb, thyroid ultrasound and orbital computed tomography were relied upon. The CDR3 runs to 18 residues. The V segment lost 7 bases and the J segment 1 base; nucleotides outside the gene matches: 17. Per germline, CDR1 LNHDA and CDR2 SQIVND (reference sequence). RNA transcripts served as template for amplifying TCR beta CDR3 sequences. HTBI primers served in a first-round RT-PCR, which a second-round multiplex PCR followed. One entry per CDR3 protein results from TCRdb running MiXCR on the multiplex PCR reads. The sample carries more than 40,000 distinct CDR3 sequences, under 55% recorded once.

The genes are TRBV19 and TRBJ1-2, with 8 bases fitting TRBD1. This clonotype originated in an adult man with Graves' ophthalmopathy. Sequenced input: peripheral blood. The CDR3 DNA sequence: TGTGCCAGTACCCCTTCCCTTTGGGACAGGAACCTTAACTATGGCTACACCTTC. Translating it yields CASTPSLWDRNLNYGYTF.